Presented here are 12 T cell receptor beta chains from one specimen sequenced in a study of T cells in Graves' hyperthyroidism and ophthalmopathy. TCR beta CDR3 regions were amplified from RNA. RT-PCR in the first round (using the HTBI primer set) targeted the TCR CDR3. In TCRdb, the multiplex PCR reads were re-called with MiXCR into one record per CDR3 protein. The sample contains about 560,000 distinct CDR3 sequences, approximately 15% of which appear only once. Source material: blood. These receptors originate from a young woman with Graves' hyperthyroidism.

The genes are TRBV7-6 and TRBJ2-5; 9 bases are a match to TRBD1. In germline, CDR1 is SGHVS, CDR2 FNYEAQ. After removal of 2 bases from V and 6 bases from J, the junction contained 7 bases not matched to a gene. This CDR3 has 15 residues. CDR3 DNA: TGTGCCAGCAGCTTATGGGACAGGGAGTTGAAGACCCAGTACTTC. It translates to CASSLWDRELKTQYF.

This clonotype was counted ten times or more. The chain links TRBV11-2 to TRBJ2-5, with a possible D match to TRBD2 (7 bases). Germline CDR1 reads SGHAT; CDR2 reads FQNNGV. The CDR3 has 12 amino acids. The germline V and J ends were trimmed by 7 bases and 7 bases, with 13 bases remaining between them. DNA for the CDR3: TGTGCCAGCAAGGGGGGGCTGATGACCCAGTACTTC. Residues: CASKGGLMTQYF.

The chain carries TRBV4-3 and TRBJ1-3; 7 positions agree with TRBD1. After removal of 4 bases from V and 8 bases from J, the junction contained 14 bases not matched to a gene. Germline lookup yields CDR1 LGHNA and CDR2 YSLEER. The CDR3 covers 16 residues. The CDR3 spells CASSRGTARNRDTIYF. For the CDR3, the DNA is TGCGCCAGCAGCCGTGGGACAGCCCGAAATCGGGACACCATATATTTT.

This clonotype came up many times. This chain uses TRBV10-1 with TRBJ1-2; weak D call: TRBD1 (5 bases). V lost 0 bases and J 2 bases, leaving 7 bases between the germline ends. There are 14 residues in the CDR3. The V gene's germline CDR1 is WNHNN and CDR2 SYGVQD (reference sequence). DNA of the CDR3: TGCGCCAGCAGTGAGTCGGCAGGGAACTATGGCTACACCTTC. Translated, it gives CASSESAGNYGYTF.

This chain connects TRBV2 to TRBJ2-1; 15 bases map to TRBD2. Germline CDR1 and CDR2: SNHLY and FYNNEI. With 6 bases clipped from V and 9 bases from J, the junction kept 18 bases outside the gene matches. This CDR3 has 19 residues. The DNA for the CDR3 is TGTGCCAGCAGGGCGTCCCGGACTAGCGGGAGGGCCCTCTTGAGTGAGCAGTTCTTC. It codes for CASRASRTSGRALLSEQFF.

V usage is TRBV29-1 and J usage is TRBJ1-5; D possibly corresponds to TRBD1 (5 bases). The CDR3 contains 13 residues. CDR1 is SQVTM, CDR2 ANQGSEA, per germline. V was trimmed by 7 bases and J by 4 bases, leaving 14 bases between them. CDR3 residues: CSAARGANQPQHF. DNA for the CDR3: TGCAGCGCAGCGAGGGGAGCGAATCAGCCCCAGCATTTT. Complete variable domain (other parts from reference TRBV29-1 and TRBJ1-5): SAVISQKPSRDICQRGTSLTIQCQVDSQVTMMFWYRQQPGQSLTLIATANQGSEATYESGFVIDKFPISRPNLTFSTLTVSNMSPEDSSIYLCSAARGANQPQHFGDGTRLSIL.

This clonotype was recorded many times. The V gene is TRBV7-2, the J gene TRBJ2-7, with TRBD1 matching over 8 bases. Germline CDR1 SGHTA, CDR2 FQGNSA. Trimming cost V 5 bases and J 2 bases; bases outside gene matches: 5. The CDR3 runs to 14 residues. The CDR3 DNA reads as TGTGCCAGCAGCGCCGGACAGGGTGCCTACGAGCAGTACTTC. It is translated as CASSAGQGAYEQYF.

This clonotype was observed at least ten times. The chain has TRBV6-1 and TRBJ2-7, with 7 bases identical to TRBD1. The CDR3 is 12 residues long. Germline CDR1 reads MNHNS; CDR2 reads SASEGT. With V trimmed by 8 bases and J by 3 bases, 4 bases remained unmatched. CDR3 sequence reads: CASLGQLYEQYF. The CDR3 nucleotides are TGTGCCAGCTTGGGACAGCTCTACGAGCAGTACTTC.

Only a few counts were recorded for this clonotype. Here the CDR3 DNA reads TGTGCCAGCAGTGCACTAGCGGGAGACACAGATACGCAGTATTTT. Its translation is CASSALAGDTDTQYF. The chain is built from TRBV6-1 and TRBJ2-3; 11 bases fit TRBD2. This CDR3 is built from 15 residues. Losses at the gene ends were 4 bases for V and 2 bases for J; bases not matched to a gene: 2. Germline CDR1 is MNHNS and CDR2 is SASEGT.

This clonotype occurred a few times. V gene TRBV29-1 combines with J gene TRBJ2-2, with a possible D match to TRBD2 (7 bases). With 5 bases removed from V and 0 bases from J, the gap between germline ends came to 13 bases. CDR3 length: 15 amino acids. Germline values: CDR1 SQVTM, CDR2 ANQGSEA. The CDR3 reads CSVTGRGANTGELFF. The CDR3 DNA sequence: TGCAGCGTTACAGGGAGGGGCGCGAACACCGGGGAGCTGTTTTTT.

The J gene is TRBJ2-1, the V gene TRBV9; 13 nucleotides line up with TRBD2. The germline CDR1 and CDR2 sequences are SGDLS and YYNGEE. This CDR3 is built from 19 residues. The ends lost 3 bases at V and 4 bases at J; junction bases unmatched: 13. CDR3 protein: CASSEGLAGLGGGYNEQFF. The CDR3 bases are TGTGCCAGCAGCGAGGGACTAGCGGGACTAGGGGGGGGATACAATGAGCAGTTCTTC.

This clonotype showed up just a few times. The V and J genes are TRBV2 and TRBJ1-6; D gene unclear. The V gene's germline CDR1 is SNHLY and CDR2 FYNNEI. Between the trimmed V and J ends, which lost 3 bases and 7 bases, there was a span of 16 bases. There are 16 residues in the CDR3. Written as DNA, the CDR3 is TGTGCCAGCAGTGACTCGTTCCGGGGTCGGAATTCACCCCTCCACTTT. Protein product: CASSDSFRGRNSPLHF.